This T cell receptor (beta chain) was captured in a study of blood T cell repertoires in COVID-19. Study-wide context: COVID-19 samples, acute and convalescent, were from the United States, Italy and Spain. The cDNA or gDNA used as material had been derived from T cells, B-cell-depleted T cells, or PBMCs.

In the original analysis: Nucleated cell counts were estimated from reference gene primer amplification. Produced via immunoSEQ multiplex PCR; TCRdb's table is partial and in-frame only. D and trimming come from the DNA, and the V and J calls and clone size come from that table. The table has 110,000 to 150,000 clones, roughly 91% seen once; the top ten hold 2.5% to 3%. The CDR3 consists of 15 residues. V was shortened by 0 bases and J by 0 bases, with 4 bases between the two germline ends. Germline V gene lookup returns CDR1 SGDLS and CDR2 YYNGEE. The V gene is TRBV9, the J gene TRBJ1-6; D is ambiguous. Sequenced sample: peripheral blood. This TCR was recovered from a man between 60 and 75 years old with active or convalescent COVID-19. In nucleotides, the CDR3 is TGTGCCAGCAGCGTAGGGAGCTCCTATAATTCACCCCTCCACTTT. It is translated as CASSVGSSYNSPLHF.